The T cell receptor (beta chain) described here comes from a study of glioma-infiltrating T cells after dendritic cell vaccination. The time point was: after dendritic cell vaccination, including at tumor progression/relapse. To note about this clone: Antigen unknown.

Study-wide findings and caveats: Longer survival after dendritic cell vaccination followed higher pretreatment TIL content. Few patients contributed both blood and tumor specimens.

Trimming took off 4 bases at V and 4 bases at J, with 17 bases between the two ends. CDR1 is ENHRY and CDR2 is SYGVKD in the germline V gene. The CDR3 contains 15 residues. Amplification used 60 V beta primers and 13 J beta primers. The repertoire was sequenced with immunoSEQ multiplex PCR; TCRdb's copy has only in-frame clones and lacks some. This table has about 100,000 clones, approximately 80% appearing once. Sequences were derived from blood, sampled after dendritic cell vaccination. The receptor comes from a human donor with glioblastoma. The rearrangement links TRBV10-3 to TRBJ2-7; a possible D gene is TRBD2 (6 bases). The CDR3 DNA reads as TGTGCCATCAGTGGGGGAGGACTGAGCCATTACGAGCAGTACTTC. It translates to CAISGGGLSHYEQYF.